The 26 T cell receptor beta chains presented below share a single source sample, sequenced in a study of neurological immune-mediated disorders. MiXCR, run by TCRdb on the 5' RACE reads, gives a single entry per CDR3 protein. The sample contains roughly 52,000 distinct CDR3 sequences, over 5.5% of which appear only once. Sequencing was done on a sample of CD4+ T cells from blood. These receptors were obtained from a woman between 18 and 29 years old with multiple sclerosis.

This clonotype appeared many times. The V call is TRBV5-1, the J call TRBJ1-1; 8 positions match TRBD1. The CDR3 loop spans 14 amino acids. Germline CDR1 reads SGHRS; CDR2 reads YFSETQ. Unmatched junction bases numbered 4, after V lost 4 bases and J lost 2 bases. The CDR3 spells CASSIGQGNTEAFF. The CDR3 coding sequence is TGCGCCAGCAGCATTGGACAGGGAAACACTGAAGCTTTCTTT.

This clonotype was seen many times. The gene calls are TRBV20-1 and TRBJ1-6; 9 positions agree with TRBD1. The V gene end was trimmed by 3 bases and the J gene end by 0 bases; junction bases not matched to a gene: 3. Per the germline V gene, CDR1 is DFQATT and CDR2 is SNEGSKA (reference sequence). The CDR3 is made up of 16 amino acids. The CDR3 protein is CSARTGGSSYNSPLHF. The DNA of the CDR3 is TGCAGTGCTAGGACAGGGGGTAGCTCCTATAATTCACCCCTCCACTTT.

This clonotype has ten or more counts. The junction departs from germline at one end; a sequencing error may be responsible. The genes are TRBV7-7 and TRBJ1-1; D ambiguous. CDR3 size: 13 residues. Germline V CDR1 and CDR2: SSHAT, FNYEAQ (reference sequence). The CDR3 DNA reads TGTGCTAGCAGCTTAGAACCTAACACTGAAGCTTTCTTT. Its protein product is CASSLEPNTEAFF.

V is TRBV19 and J is TRBJ2-2; 10 bases are a match to TRBD1. Losses at the gene ends were 7 bases for V and 7 bases for J; bases not matched to a gene: 12. This CDR3 has 16 amino acids. Per the germline V gene, CDR1 is LNHDA and CDR2 is SQIVND (reference sequence). The CDR3 nucleotides are TGTGCCAGTAATTCCGCCGGGACAGGGGCAATCGGGGAGCTGTTTTTT. Translating it yields CASNSAGTGAIGELFF.

In this sample, this clonotype turned up many times. This chain links TRBV18 with TRBJ1-2; D gene uncertain. Germline CDR1 KGHSH, CDR2 LQKENI. This CDR3 is built from 15 residues. Between the trimmed V and J ends, which lost 0 bases and 2 bases, there was a span of 10 bases. This chain's CDR3 is CASSPPNFRNYGYTF. CDR3 bases: TGTGCCAGCTCACCACCGAACTTTAGGAACTATGGCTACACCTTC.

This clonotype was detected many times. The chain recombines TRBV6-5 with TRBJ2-4; D is possibly TRBD2 (6 bases). Trimming shortened V by 9 bases and J by 7 bases, and 10 bases separated the two germline ends. From germline, CDR1 is MNHEY and CDR2 SVGAGI. This CDR3 is 11 amino acids long. CDR3 region: CASSGGNIQYF. The DNA of the CDR3 is TGTGCCAGTTCAGGAGGGAACATTCAGTACTTC.

The sample holds many counts of this clonotype. The chain is built from TRBV20-1 and TRBJ1-5; no firm D call. This CDR3 is built from 16 residues. CDR1 is DFQATT, CDR2 SNEGSKA, per germline (reference sequence). Between the trimmed V and J ends, which lost 1 base and 0 bases, there was a span of 13 bases. CDR3 coding DNA: TGCAGTGCTAGAGTTGCGAAGATCTATAGCAATCAGCCCCAGCATTTT. Its translation: CSARVAKIYSNQPQHF.

There are many counts of this clonotype. CDR3 nucleotides: TGTGCCAGCAGTGAATGGCCCGGGACAGGGTACGAGCAGTACTTC. This translates into CASSEWPGTGYEQYF. V gene TRBV2 combines with J gene TRBJ2-7; TRBD1 matches at 9 bases. CDR3 length: 15 amino acids. Trimming at V came to 2 bases and at J to 4 bases, leaving 6 bases not matched to a gene. Per the germline V gene, CDR1 is SNHLY and CDR2 is FYNNEI.

The chain combines TRBV5-1 with TRBJ2-3, with 8 bases lining up with TRBD2. The CDR3 has 16 residues. Germline values: CDR1 SGHRS, CDR2 YFSETQ. Trimming cost V 2 bases and J 1 base; bases outside gene matches: 6. CDR3 DNA: TGCGCCAGCAGCTTTAGCGGGGAGATTCGCACAGATACGCAGTATTTT. This gives the protein CASSFSGEIRTDTQYF.

V is TRBV19 and J is TRBJ1-1, with TRBD1 matching over 7 bases. CDR3 length: 13 amino acids. Germline V gene lookup returns CDR1 LNHDA and CDR2 SQIVND (reference sequence). With 6 bases clipped from V and 11 bases from J, the junction kept 12 bases outside the gene matches. CDR3 residues: CASSNRGAGDAFF. The DNA of the CDR3 is TGTGCCAGTAGCAACAGGGGCGCGGGCGACGCTTTCTTT.

In this sample, this clonotype turned up many times. The V and J genes are TRBV7-3 and TRBJ1-2; D unresolved. This CDR3 has 14 residues. Trimming removed 2 bases from V and 6 bases from J, with 13 bases in between. Germline values: CDR1 SGHTA, CDR2 FQGTGA. The CDR3 spells CASSLFGKSDGYTF. In DNA, the CDR3 is TGTGCCAGCAGCTTATTCGGGAAATCGGATGGCTACACCTTC.

This clonotype has at least ten counts. The chain joins TRBV5-1 to TRBJ2-3; the match to TRBD1 covers 12 bases. CDR1 is SGHRS and CDR2 is YFSETQ in the germline V gene. This CDR3 is built from 17 residues. Trimming at V came to 0 bases and at J to 2 bases, leaving 4 bases not matched to a gene. CDR3 coding DNA: TGCGCCAGCAGCTTGGGGCCGGGACAGGGGGCCACAGATACGCAGTATTTT. Its translation is CASSLGPGQGATDTQYF.

At least ten counts were recorded for this clonotype. The chain carries TRBV29-1 and TRBJ2-1; 8 bases are shared with TRBD1. Trimming removed 7 bases from V and 6 bases from J; junction bases left unmatched: 8. The CDR3 is 13 residues long. Per the germline V gene, CDR1 is SQVTM and CDR2 is ANQGSEA. The CDR3 protein is CSGTGWRGNEQFF. CDR3 bases: TGCAGCGGGACAGGGTGGCGGGGCAATGAGCAGTTCTTC.

In its sample, this clonotype was seen many times. V usage is TRBV29-1 and J usage is TRBJ1-1; 8 bases map to TRBD1. The CDR3 runs 13 residues. Germline CDR1 and CDR2: SQVTM and ANQGSEA. V dropped 7 bases and J dropped 0; count of bases not matched to a gene: 4. DNA of the CDR3: TGCAGCGGCAGGACAGGGTTGAACACTGAAGCTTTCTTT. Its protein product is CSGRTGLNTEAFF.

At least ten counts were recorded for this clonotype. The chain employs TRBV10-3 and TRBJ2-7; D assignment may be TRBD1 or TRBD2 (5 bases each). Germline CDR1 and CDR2: ENHRY and SYGVKD. The CDR3 runs 18 residues. Trimming pared 0 bases from V and 3 bases from J, leaving 21 bases between. CDR3 amino acids: CAISESFRDDHIYYEQYV. CDR3 nucleotide sequence: TGTGCCATCAGTGAGTCGTTTCGGGACGACCACATATACTACGAGCAGTACGTC.

This clonotype was found many times. This CDR3 is CASSGLAEKETQYF. The CDR3 DNA sequence: TGCGCCAGCAGCGGGTTGGCTGAAAAAGAGACCCAGTACTTC. The genes are TRBV5-1 and TRBJ2-5; no clear D gene. CDR3 length: 14 residues. CDR1 is SGHRS and CDR2 is YFSETQ in the germline V gene. The germline V and J ends were trimmed by 4 bases and 3 bases, with 13 bases remaining between them.

This chain links TRBV9 with TRBJ2-3; D tentatively reads TRBD1 or TRBD2 (5 bases each). Germline CDR1 is SGDLS and CDR2 is YYNGEE. CDR3 length: 16 residues. V dropped 0 bases and J dropped 2 bases, with 13 bases sitting between them. The CDR3 nucleotides are TGTGCCAGCAGCGTAGCGGGGAGAGGGACCACAGATACGCAGTATTTT. The encoded protein is CASSVAGRGTTDTQYF.

There are many counts of this clonotype. The V gene is TRBV18, the J gene TRBJ1-5; 8 bases align to TRBD1. This CDR3 has 16 amino acids. V lost 0 bases, J lost 5 bases, and 6 bases stayed unmatched. The germline V gene encodes CDR1 KGHSH and CDR2 LQKENI. The CDR3 loop reads CASSPPGSTGDQPQHF. The CDR3 nucleotides read TGTGCCAGCTCACCACCCGGGTCGACAGGGGATCAGCCCCAGCATTTT.

At least ten counts were recorded for this clonotype. The CDR3 sequence: CASSLAAKSTDTQYF. The CDR3, as DNA: TGCGCCAGCAGCTTGGCCGCCAAGAGCACAGATACGCAGTATTTT. The chain has TRBV5-1 and TRBJ2-3; D unclear. The length of the CDR3 is 15 residues. Trimming shortened V by 0 bases and J by 0 bases, and 8 bases separated the two germline ends. Germline CDR1 and CDR2: SGHRS and YFSETQ.

This clonotype was found many times. The chain uses TRBV5-6 and TRBJ1-2; 8 nucleotides agree with TRBD1. The germline gives CDR1 SGHDT, CDR2 YYEEEE. V shed 0 bases and J 2 bases; nucleotides not matched to a gene: 6. The CDR3 has 16 residues. The CDR3 reads CASSLVAGGNNYGYTF. The CDR3 DNA reads TGTGCCAGCAGCTTGGTGGCAGGGGGCAACAACTATGGCTACACCTTC.

Many counts were recorded for this clonotype. The chain has TRBV7-2 and TRBJ1-1, with TRBD1 as a possible D gene (6 bases). The CDR3 consists of 14 residues. Germline V gene sequence: CDR1 SGHTA, CDR2 FQGNSA. V lost 6 bases and J lost 4, with 15 bases in between. CDR3 amino acids: CASRFRGGVTEAFF. The CDR3 coding sequence is TGTGCCAGCAGGTTTCGCGGGGGCGTCACTGAAGCTTTCTTT.

There are many counts of this clonotype. This rearrangement joins TRBV28 to TRBJ2-1; possible D gene TRBD2, 6 bases. This CDR3 is 14 amino acids long. Germline CDR1 and CDR2: MDHEN and SYDVKM. With 8 bases removed from V and 7 bases from J, the gap between germline ends came to 18 bases. CDR3 nucleotide sequence: TGTGCCAGCGGGGGACTCCGACGTGCAAATGAGCAGTTCTTC. Encoded protein: CASGGLRRANEQFF.

V is TRBV11-2 and J is TRBJ2-1; 7 bases fit TRBD1. CDR3 size: 13 residues. Germline CDR1 reads SGHAT; CDR2 reads FQNNGV. The trim removed 5 bases at V and 8 bases at J, leaving 6 bases unmatched. The CDR3 nucleotides are TGTGCCAGCAGCGGCAGGGGGAAGGATGAGCAGTTCTTC. Residues: CASSGRGKDEQFF.

This clonotype has just a few counts. The V and J genes are TRBV5-1 and TRBJ2-3; possible D gene TRBD1, 6 bases. Trimming took off 1 base at V and 4 bases at J, with 10 bases between the two ends. CDR3 length: 14 residues. Germline lookup yields CDR1 SGHRS and CDR2 YFSETQ. As DNA, the CDR3 is TGCGCCAGCAGCTTGTCAGACAGGTCAGATACGCAGTATTTT. Amino acids: CASSLSDRSDTQYF.

At least ten counts were recorded for this clonotype. V gene TRBV20-1 combines with J gene TRBJ2-7; TRBD1 agrees at 7 bases. This CDR3 region has 12 residues. The J segment lost 3 bases and the V segment lost 6 bases, leaving 5 bases of the junction unmatched. Per germline, CDR1 DFQATT and CDR2 SNEGSKA (reference sequence). CDR3: CSATTGVYEQYF. The CDR3 DNA reads as TGCAGTGCCACCACAGGGGTCTACGAGCAGTACTTC.

This clonotype has ten or more counts. The rearrangement links TRBV20-1 to TRBJ2-5, with a possible D match to TRBD2 (6 bases). The V end was cut by 6 bases, the J end by 4 bases, with 12 bases between. The germline gives CDR1 DFQATT, CDR2 SNEGSKA (reference sequence). CDR3 size: 12 residues. The CDR3 sequence: CSALASRETQYF. Written as DNA, the CDR3 is TGCAGTGCACTAGCAAGTCGAGAGACCCAGTACTTC.